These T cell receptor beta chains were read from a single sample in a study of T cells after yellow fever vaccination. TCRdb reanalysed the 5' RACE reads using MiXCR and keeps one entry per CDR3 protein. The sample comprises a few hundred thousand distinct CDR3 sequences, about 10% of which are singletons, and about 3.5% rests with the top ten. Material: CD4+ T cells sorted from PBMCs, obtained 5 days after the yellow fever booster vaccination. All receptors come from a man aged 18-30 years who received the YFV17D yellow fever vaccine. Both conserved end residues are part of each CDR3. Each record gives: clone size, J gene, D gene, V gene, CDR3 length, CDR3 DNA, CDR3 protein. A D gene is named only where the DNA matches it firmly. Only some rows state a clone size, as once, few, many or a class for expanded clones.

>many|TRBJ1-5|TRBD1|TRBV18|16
TGTGCCAGCTCACATGGGGACAGGGGGTCCGGTCAGCCCCAGCATTTT
CASSHGDRGSGQPQHF
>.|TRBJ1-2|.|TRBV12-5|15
TGTGCTAGTGGCCGATGGGCAGGGAGTATCTATGGCTACACCTTC
CASGRWAGSIYGYTF
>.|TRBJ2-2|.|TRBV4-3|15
TGCGCCAGCAGCCAGCTGCTTACAGGGACCGGGGAGCTGTTTTTT
CASSQLLTGTGELFF
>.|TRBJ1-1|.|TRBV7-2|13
TGTGCCAGCAGCTTAAACCGGGTAGCTGAAGCTTTCTTT
CASSLNRVAEAFF
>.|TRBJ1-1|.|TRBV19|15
TGTGCCAGTAGTATAGGGGCCCTTCGGGACACTGAAGCTTTCTTT
CASSIGALRDTEAFF
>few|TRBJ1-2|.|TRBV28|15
TGTGCCAGCACTCTCGGACACTCCGGGACCTATGGCTACACCTTC
CASTLGHSGTYGYTF
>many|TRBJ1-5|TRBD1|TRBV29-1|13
TGCAGCGTCTCTCCGGGACAGGGGCGGCCCCAGCATTTT
CSVSPGQGRPQHF
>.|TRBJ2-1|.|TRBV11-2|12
TGTGCCAGCAGTCCATTTGGAGGTGAGCAGTTCTTC
CASSPFGGEQFF
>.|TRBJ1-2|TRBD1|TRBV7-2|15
TGTGCCAGCAGCTTATTAGGGGGCTTTCGCTATGGCTACACCTTC
CASSLLGGFRYGYTF
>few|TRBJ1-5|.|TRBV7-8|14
TGTGCCAGCAGCGCAGAGGGAGGGTCACAGCCCCAGCATTTT
CASSAEGGSQPQHF
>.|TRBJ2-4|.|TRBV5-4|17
TGTGCCAGCAGCTTGGTTGGTGCAGGGAAGGCCAAAAACATTCAGTACTTC
CASSLVGAGKAKNIQYF
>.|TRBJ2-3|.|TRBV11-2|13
TGTGCCAGCAGCTTGTCCTACACAGATACGCAGTATTTT
CASSLSYTDTQYF
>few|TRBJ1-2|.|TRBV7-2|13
TGTGCCAGCAGCCCTTGGGGGGCGATTGGCTACACCTTC
CASSPWGAIGYTF
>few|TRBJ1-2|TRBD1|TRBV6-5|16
TGTGCCAGCAGTTACTCGACCCCGGGACAGGGGTTTGGCTACACCTTC
CASSYSTPGQGFGYTF
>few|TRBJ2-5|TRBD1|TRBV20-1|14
TGCAGTGCTCGGACAGGGTCGGCCCAAGAGACCCAGTACTTC
CSARTGSAQETQYF
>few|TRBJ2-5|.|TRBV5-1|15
TGCGCCAGCAGCCCCAGTGGTCCGGGGCAAGAGACCCAGTACTTC
CASSPSGPGQETQYF
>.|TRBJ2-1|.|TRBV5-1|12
TGCGCCAGCAGCTCGCAAGGGGGTGAGCAGTTCTTC
CASSSQGGEQFF
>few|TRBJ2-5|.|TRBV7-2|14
TGTGCCAGCACCTTGGCGGAGGTCGTAGAGACCCAGTACTTC
CASTLAEVVETQYF
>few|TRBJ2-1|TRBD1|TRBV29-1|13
TGCAGCGTTGGGGGGGGACAGGGCAATGAGCAGTTCTTC
CSVGGGQGNEQFF
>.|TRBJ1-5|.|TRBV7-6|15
TGTGCCAGCAGCTTAAGTTCAGGGGGCAATCAGCCCCAGCATTTT
CASSLSSGGNQPQHF
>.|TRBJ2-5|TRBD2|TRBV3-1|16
TGTGCCAGCAGCTTCGGCGGGGCTAGCGGGGGGAAGACCCAGTACTTC
CASSFGGASGGKTQYF
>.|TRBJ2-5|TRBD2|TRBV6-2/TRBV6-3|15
TGTGCCAGCAGCCATCGACTAGCGTCCGGGGAGACCCAGTACTTC
CASSHRLASGETQYF
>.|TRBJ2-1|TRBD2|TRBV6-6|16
TGTGCCAGCAGTTACCGCCTAGCGGGGGGGCATAATGAGCAGTTCTTC
CASSYRLAGGHNEQFF
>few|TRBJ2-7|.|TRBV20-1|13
TGCAGTGCTGGTAACAGGGCGAGCTACGAGCAGTACTTC
CSAGNRASYEQYF
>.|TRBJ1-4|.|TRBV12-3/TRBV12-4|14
TGTGCCAGCAGTCTTGGGGCGTTTAATGAAAAACTGTTTTTT
CASSLGAFNEKLFF
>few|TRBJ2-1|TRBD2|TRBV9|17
TGTGCCAGCAGCGTACGCAGCGGGGGGGGCTCCTACAATGAGCAGTTCTTC
CASSVRSGGGSYNEQFF
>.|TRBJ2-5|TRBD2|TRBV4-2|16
TGTGCCAGCAGCCACGGGGGGACTAGCGGGAAAGAGACCCAGTACTTC
CASSHGGTSGKETQYF
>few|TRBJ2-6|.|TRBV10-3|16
TGTGCCATCAGTGACTGGGACGGCTCTGGGGCCAACGTCCTGACTTTC
CAISDWDGSGANVLTF
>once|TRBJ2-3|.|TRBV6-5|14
TGTGCCAGCAGTTCCGGGACTAGCACAGATACGCAGTATTTT
CASSSGTSTDTQYF
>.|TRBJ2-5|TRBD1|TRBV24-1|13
TGTGCCACCGGGACAGGGGGTTTGGAGACCCAGTACTTC
CATGTGGLETQYF
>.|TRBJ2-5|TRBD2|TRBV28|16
TGTGCCAGCAGTCGGACTAGCGGAACCTTCGGGAAGACCCAGTACTTC
CASSRTSGTFGKTQYF
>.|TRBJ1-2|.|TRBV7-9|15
TGTGCCAGCAGCTTAGACGGGACCACTAACTATGGCTACACCTTC
CASSLDGTTNYGYTF
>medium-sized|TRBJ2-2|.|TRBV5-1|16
TGCGCCAGCCTACCGGGGGGCGGACCGGTCCCCGGGGAGCTGTTTTTT
CASLPGGGPVPGELFF
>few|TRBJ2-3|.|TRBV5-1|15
TGCGCCAGCAGCTTTGGAGGGCTTAGCACAGATACGCAGTATTTT
CASSFGGLSTDTQYF
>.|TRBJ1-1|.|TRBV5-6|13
TGTGCCAGCAGCTTGCTAGGGAGCACTGAAGCTTTCTTT
CASSLLGSTEAFF
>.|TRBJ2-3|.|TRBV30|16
TGTGCCCTCCACCGTCCCGAGCGGGTGGTCACAGATACGCAGTATTTT
CALHRPERVVTDTQYF
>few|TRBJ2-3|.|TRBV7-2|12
TGTGCCAGCAGCCCACCCCGGAATACGCAGTATTTT
CASSPPRNTQYF
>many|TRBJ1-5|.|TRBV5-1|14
TGCGCCAGCAGCTTGGCGTCAGGGGATCAGCCCCAGCATTTT
CASSLASGDQPQHF
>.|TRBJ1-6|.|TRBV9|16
TGTGCCAGCAGCCTGGGGGTCAGCTCCTATAATTCACCCCTCCACTTT
CASSLGVSSYNSPLHF
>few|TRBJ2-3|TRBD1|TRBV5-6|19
TGTGCCAGCAGCGTGCGTGAGAGACAGGGGTGGTACTGGGCAGATACGCAGTATTTT
CASSVRERQGWYWADTQYF
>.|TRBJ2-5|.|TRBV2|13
TGTGCCAGCAGCGGCCCCGGGCCCGAGACCCAGTACTTC
CASSGPGPETQYF
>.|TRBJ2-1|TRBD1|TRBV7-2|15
TGTGCCAGCACCCGTGGGGACAGTACCTACAATGAGCAGTTCTTC
CASTRGDSTYNEQFF
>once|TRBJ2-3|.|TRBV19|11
TGTGCCAGTAGTATCTGGGATACGCAGTATTTT
CASSIWDTQYF
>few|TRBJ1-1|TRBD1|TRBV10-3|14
TGTGCCATCTCGCCTCAGGGGGCGACCACTGAAGCTTTCTTT
CAISPQGATTEAFF
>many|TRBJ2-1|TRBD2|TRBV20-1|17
TGCAGTGCTAGAGATCGTCTCCGGTCGGGGGGGCACAGTGAGCAGTTCTTC
CSARDRLRSGGHSEQFF
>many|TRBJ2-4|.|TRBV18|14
TGTGCCAGCTCACCACCGGGACAAGGAAACATTCAGTACTTC
CASSPPGQGNIQYF
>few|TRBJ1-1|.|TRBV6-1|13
TGTGCCAGCAGTGACTTCAATGCTTCGGGAGCTTTCTTT
CASSDFNASGAFF
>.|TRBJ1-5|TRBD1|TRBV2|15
TGTGCCAGCAGTGGGACAGGGGTGAGAAATCAGCCCCAGCATTTT
CASSGTGVRNQPQHF
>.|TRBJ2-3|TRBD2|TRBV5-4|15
TGTGCCAGCAGCTTGGACGGGGGGGGCACAGATACGCAGTATTTT
CASSLDGGGTDTQYF
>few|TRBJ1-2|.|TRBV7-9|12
TGTGCCAGCAGCACCCGGACAGAGGGCTACACCTTC
CASSTRTEGYTF